This T cell receptor (beta chain) was retrieved from a study of blood T cell repertoires in COVID-19. Allocation to cohorts depended on clinical history reported by the participants. Assay: immunoSEQ multiplex PCR; the TCRdb copy retains only in-frame clones and omits some. Among some 250,000 clones listed, around 90% were seen once. The ends were cut back, 5 bases at V and 5 bases at J, with 12 bases in the middle. This CDR3 is built from 13 residues. The V gene's germline CDR1 is ENHRY and CDR2 SYGVKD. This chain joins TRBV10-3 and TRBJ1-2; TRBD1 might be the D (6 bases). This TCR came from a human donor in a cohort exposed to, infected with or recovered from COVID-19 (not recorded which). The donor label of this sample is uncertain. Material: PBMCs or T cells enriched from blood (not recorded which). The CDR3 bases are TGTGCCATCAGTCCGGGACATCAATATGGCTACACCTTC. Translating gives CAISPGHQYGYTF.